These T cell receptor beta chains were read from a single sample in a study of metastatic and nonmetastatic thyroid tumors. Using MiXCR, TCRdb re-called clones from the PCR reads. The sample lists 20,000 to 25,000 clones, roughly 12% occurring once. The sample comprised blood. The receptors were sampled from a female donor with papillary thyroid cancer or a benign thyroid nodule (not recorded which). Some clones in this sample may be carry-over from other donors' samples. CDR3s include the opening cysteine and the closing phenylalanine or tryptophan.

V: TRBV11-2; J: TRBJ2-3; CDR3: CASSSLGGTDTDTQYF
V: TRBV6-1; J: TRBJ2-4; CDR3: CAISAEAKNIQYF
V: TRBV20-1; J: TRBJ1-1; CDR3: CSARPLNTEAFF
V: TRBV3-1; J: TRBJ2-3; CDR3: CASRTGSTDTQYF
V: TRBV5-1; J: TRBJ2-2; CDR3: CASSSGLEQREASGGELFF
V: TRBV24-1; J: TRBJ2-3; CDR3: CATSKLAGGTDTQYF
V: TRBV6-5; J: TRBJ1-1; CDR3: CASSYSTPGGEAFF
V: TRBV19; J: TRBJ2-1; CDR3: CASSIKGAVHNEQFF
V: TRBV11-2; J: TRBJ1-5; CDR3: CASSLVDGRNQPQHF
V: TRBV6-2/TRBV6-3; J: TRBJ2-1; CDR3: CASNKRGSYNEQFF
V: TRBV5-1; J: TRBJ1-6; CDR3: CASSLAGTRYNSTLHF
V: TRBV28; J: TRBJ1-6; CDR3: CATRIGRANSPLHF
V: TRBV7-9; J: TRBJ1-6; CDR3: CASSLSGWDSPLHF
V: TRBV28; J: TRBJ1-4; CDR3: CASSIPGTGYEKLFF
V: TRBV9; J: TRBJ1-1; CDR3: CASSVEGKGNTEAFF
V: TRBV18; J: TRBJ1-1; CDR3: CASSPSTPRNTEAFF
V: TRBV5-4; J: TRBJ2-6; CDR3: CASSPSGVRGANVLTF
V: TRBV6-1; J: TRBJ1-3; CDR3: CDSRLTGSGNTIYF
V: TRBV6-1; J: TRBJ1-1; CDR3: CASQGNTEAFF
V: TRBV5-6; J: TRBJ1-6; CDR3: CASSYLSTGFLRSPLHF
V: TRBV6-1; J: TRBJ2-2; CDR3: CASSAPRGRRGGELFF
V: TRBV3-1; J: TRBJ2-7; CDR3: CASSPPWGQGKYEQYF
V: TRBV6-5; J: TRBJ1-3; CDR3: CASSYSTGSGNTIYF
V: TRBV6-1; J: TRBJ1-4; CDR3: CASSVPGWQFFF
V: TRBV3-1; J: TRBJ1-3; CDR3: CASSLTPWETDIHF
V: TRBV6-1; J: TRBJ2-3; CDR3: CASSGLAGPDTQYF
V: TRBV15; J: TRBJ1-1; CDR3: CATSRVSGRWEAFF
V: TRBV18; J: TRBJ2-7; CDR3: CASSPPGGYEQYF
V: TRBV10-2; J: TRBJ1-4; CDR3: CASSFGTHELFF
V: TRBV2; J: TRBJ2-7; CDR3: CASRPGTASLGYEQYF
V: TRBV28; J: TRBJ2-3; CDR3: CVCGSTDTQYF
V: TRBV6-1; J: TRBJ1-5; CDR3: CASSQGVYSGSNQPQHF
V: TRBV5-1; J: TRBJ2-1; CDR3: CASSLSLVASGAREQFF
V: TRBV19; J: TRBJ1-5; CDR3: CASSIETGLRQPQHF
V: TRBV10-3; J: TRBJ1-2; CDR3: CAIRGRDTVGYTF
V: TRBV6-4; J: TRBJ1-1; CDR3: CASSDSSKATEAFF
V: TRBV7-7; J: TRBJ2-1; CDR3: CASSLGTGWNEQFF
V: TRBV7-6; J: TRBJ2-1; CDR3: CASSRLDRGNYNEQFF
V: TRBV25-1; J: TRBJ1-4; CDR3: CASSGTPGQGAQFEKLFF
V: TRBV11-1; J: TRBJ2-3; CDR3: CASSHSGRNRYPGTQYF
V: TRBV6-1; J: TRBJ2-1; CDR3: CASSEIGRDEQFF
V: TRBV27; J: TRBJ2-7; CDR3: CASSPAGGVYEQYF
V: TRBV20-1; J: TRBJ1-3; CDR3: CSARQWGAGGDTIYF
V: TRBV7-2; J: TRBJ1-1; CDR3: CASSLAVVLNTEAFF
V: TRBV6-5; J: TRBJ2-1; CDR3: CASSYSRRAGNNEQFF
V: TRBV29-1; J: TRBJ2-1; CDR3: CSVERGAEQFF
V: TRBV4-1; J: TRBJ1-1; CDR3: CASSQNLIVGTEAFF
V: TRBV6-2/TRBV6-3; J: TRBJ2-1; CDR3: CASSYSLRRRGLSYNEQFF
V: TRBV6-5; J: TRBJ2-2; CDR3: CASSDSIGMDTGELSF
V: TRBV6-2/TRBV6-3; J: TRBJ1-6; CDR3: CASSYRAAENSPLHF
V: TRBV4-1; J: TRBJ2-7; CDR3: CASSQGYQGSYEQYF
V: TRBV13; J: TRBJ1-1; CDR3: CASSFGQPEAFF
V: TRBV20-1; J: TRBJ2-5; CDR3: CSAKVPPRGQETQYF
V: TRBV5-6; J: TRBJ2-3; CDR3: CASSSGLAGGTDTQYF
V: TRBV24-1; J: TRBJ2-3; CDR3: CATSDPGRDSDTQYF
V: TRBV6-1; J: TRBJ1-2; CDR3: CASSPIRGLLYGYTF
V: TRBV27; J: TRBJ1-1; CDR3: CASSLVRGGTEAFF